Each of the 22 T cell receptor beta chains below was sequenced from the same sample in a study of cytomegalovirus exposure and HLA in healthy donors (TCRdb year 2017). Libraries were built with the immunoSEQ multiplex PCR assay. For the multiplex PCR, a mixture combining 60 forward primers for TCR Vbeta segments and 13 reverse primers for TCR Jbeta segments was used. This is the immuneACCESS table as TCRdb keeps it, with only in-frame sequences that have V and J called. A part of the clones is gone; compared with another copy, unresolved V genes explain less than half, and the rest is unexplained. This sample lists approximately 96,000 clones; around 72% were detected once. The ten top clones hold about 1.8% of the sample. The sequenced sample consisted of PBMCs. These receptor sequences come from a male donor in good health and CMV-seronegative.

This clone has just a few counts. V is TRBV29-1 and J is TRBJ1-4; D perhaps matches TRBD1 (5 bases). CDR1 and CDR2 (germline): SQVTM, ANQGSEA. The V gene lost 6 bases and the J gene lost 5 bases, with 16 bases spanning the gap. This CDR3 spans 14 amino acids. This CDR3 is CSVRGVGLNEKLFF. CDR3 sequence (DNA): TGCAGCGTCCGTGGGGTGGGGCTCAATGAAAAACTGTTTTTT.

The chain is built from TRBV7-8 and TRBJ1-1; D not certain. Germline V gene lookup returns CDR1 SGHVS and CDR2 FQNEAQ. Trimming cost V 1 base and J 1 base, with 4 bases left between them. This CDR3 region has 13 residues. DNA for the CDR3: TGTGCCAGCAGCTTAGGACAGAACACTGAAGCTTTCTTT. Amino acid sequence: CASSLGQNTEAFF.

Only a few counts were recorded for this clone. This CDR3 reads CASSQLTDRDHEQYF. For the CDR3, the DNA is TGTGCCAGCAGCCAATTGACCGACAGGGACCACGAGCAGTACTTC. The chain joins TRBV6-6 to TRBJ2-7; 7 bases fit TRBD1. This CDR3 contains 15 residues. Germline V lookup: CDR1 MNHNY, CDR2 SVGAGI (reference sequence). The J segment lost 5 bases and the V segment lost 6 bases, leaving 13 bases of the junction unmatched.

V is TRBV5-1 and J is TRBJ2-7, with 8 bases identical to TRBD1. With V trimmed by 3 bases and J by 1 base, 3 bases remained unmatched. The germline CDR1 and CDR2 sequences are SGHRS and YFSETQ. CDR3 length: 14 amino acids. CDR3 protein: CASSWTGLSYEQYF. The CDR3 nucleotides are TGCGCCAGCAGCTGGACAGGGCTTTCCTACGAGCAGTACTTC.

The V call is TRBV28, the J call TRBJ1-5, with no clear D. Trimming pared 6 bases from V and 10 bases from J, leaving 13 bases between. Germline assignment: CDR1 MDHEN and CDR2 SYDVKM. The CDR3 sequence is 12 residues long. This CDR3 reads CASSPPFKPQHF. CDR3 sequence (DNA): TGTGCCAGCAGCCCCCCCTTTAAACCCCAGCATTTT. The variable domain in full, completed from reference TRBV28 and TRBJ1-5, reads DVKVTQSSRYLVKRTGEKVFLECVQDMDHENMFWYRQDPGLGLRLIYFSYDVKMKEKGDIPEGYSVSREKKERFSLILESASTNQTSMYLCASSPPFKPQHFGDGTRLSIL.

The chain links TRBV6-5 to TRBJ2-2, with D possibly matching TRBD1 (6 bases). V was clipped by 3 bases and J by 4 bases, with 15 bases between them. This CDR3 region has 16 residues. CDR1 is MNHEY, CDR2 SVGAGI, per germline. CDR3 sequence: CASSYEAGVRTGELFF. Written as DNA, the CDR3 is TGTGCCAGCAGTTATGAGGCAGGGGTACGCACCGGGGAGCTGTTTTTT.

This sequence joins TRBV28 and TRBJ1-1; D gene unclear. V was cut by 4 bases and J by 5 bases, with 8 bases left in between. The CDR3 spans 12 residues. Germline V gene data show CDR1 as MDHEN and CDR2 as SYDVKM. CDR3 sequence (DNA): TGTGCCAGCAGTTGGGCCAGAACTGAAGCTTTCTTT. Translation: CASSWARTEAFF.

The rearrangement uses TRBV9 and TRBJ1-4, with TRBD1 matching 8 bases. Germline CDR1 is SGDLS and CDR2 is YYNGEE. The CDR3 has 15 residues. The ends lost 0 bases at V and 11 bases at J; junction bases unmatched: 9. The CDR3 sequence is CASSVAPTGVSKLFF. The CDR3 region has the DNA TGTGCCAGCAGCGTAGCCCCGACAGGGGTAAGCAAACTGTTTTTT.

CDR3 sequence (DNA): TGTGCCAGCAGTCCGGGACAAACCCGGGGCGAGCAGTACTTC. Translation: CASSPGQTRGEQYF. This sequence joins TRBV28 and TRBJ2-7; tentatively, D is TRBD1 (6 bases). Between the trimmed V and J ends, which lost 5 bases and 6 bases, there was a span of 17 bases. Germline V gives CDR1 MDHEN, CDR2 SYDVKM. This CDR3 region has 14 residues.

This clone was seen a handful of times. The chain has TRBV15 and TRBJ2-5; the D gene is possibly TRBD2 (6 bases). Trimming left V 1 base short and J 5 bases short, with 8 bases between. CDR3 length: 13 residues. CDR1 is LNHNV and CDR2 is YYDKDF in the germline V gene (reference sequence). CDR3: CATSRGREETQYF. CDR3 bases: TGTGCCACCAGCAGAGGGAGGGAGGAGACCCAGTACTTC.

This clone came up a few times. The chain combines TRBV6-1 with TRBJ1-1, with 12 bases matching TRBD1. CDR3 length: 16 amino acids. Looked up from germline, CDR1 is MNHNS and CDR2 is SASEGT. Trimming cost V 4 bases and J 0 bases; bases outside gene matches: 3. CDR3 amino acids: CASSGDRGPMNTEAFF. CDR3 bases: TGTGCCAGCAGTGGGGACAGGGGGCCGATGAACACTGAAGCTTTCTTT.

The chain combines TRBV27 with TRBJ1-1; 12 bases agree with TRBD1. V was clipped by 4 bases and J by 5 bases; unmatched bases: 2. Germline lookup yields CDR1 MNHEY and CDR2 SMNVEV (reference sequence). This CDR3 contains 14 residues. CDR3 loop: CASSWDRGRTEAFF. The CDR3, as DNA: TGTGCCAGCAGTTGGGACAGGGGGCGAACTGAAGCTTTCTTT.

This clone was seen a handful of times. The rearrangement joins TRBV7-6 to TRBJ1-1; 9 nucleotides agree with TRBD1. The CDR3 length is 15 residues. CDR1 and CDR2 (germline): SGHVS, FNYEAQ. Trimming took 5 bases from V and 5 from J; bases not matched to a gene: 9. In DNA form, the CDR3 reads TGTGCCAGCAGCCCGTTACCGGGACAGGGTACTGAAGCTTTCTTT. Translated: CASSPLPGQGTEAFF. Full variable domain (remainder filled in from reference TRBV7-6 and TRBJ1-1): GAGVSQSPRYKVTKRGQDVALRCDPISGHVSLYWYRQALGQGPEFLTYFNYEAQQDKSGLPNDRFSAERPEGSISTLTIQRTEQRDSAMYRCASSPLPGQGTEAFFGQGTRLTVV.

The chain carries TRBV28 and TRBJ1-2, with D maybe TRBD1 (5 bases). V shed 3 bases and J shed 8 bases, with 10 bases lying between them. The CDR3 sequence is 12 residues long. Germline V gene sequence: CDR1 MDHEN, CDR2 SYDVKM. Here the CDR3 reads CASSFPGRGYTF. As DNA, the CDR3 is TGTGCCAGCAGTTTCCCAGGGCGGGGCTACACCTTC.

The chain carries TRBV27 and TRBJ2-3; D is possibly TRBD1 (6 bases). This CDR3 has 16 amino acids. Germline V gene data show CDR1 as MNHEY and CDR2 as SMNVEV (reference sequence). Trimming pared 4 bases from V and 2 bases from J, leaving 16 bases between. The CDR3 here is CASSWGPGRNTDTQYF. The CDR3 coding sequence is TGTGCCAGCAGTTGGGGGCCGGGACGGAACACAGATACGCAGTATTTT.

The chain is built from TRBV2 and TRBJ1-2; D is perhaps TRBD1 (6 bases). Germline CDR1 SNHLY, CDR2 FYNNEI. V shed 6 bases and J shed 8 bases, with 19 bases lying between them. This CDR3 is built from 14 residues. The CDR3 is CASRGFLQGYGYTF. The CDR3 bases are TGTGCCAGCAGGGGGTTTTTACAGGGTTACGGCTACACCTTC.

This clone was found once. The chain joins TRBV4-1 to TRBJ1-2; D may be TRBD1 (6 bases). Germline CDR1 and CDR2: MGHRA and YSYEKL. V was shortened by 0 bases and J by 3 bases, with 11 bases between the two germline ends. The CDR3 totals 15 residues. In nucleotides, the CDR3 is TGCGCCAGCAGCCAAGATTATCGGACAGACTATGGCTACACCTTC. Translating gives CASSQDYRTDYGYTF.

The chain links TRBV9 to TRBJ2-5, with D maybe TRBD2 (5 bases). Germline CDR1 SGDLS, CDR2 YYNGEE. The CDR3 runs 14 residues. The V and J ends lost 0 bases and 5 bases respectively, with 11 bases between them. The CDR3 region is CASSVGGQAETQYF. CDR3 nucleotides: TGTGCCAGCAGCGTAGGCGGGCAGGCTGAGACCCAGTACTTC. Complete variable domain (other parts from reference TRBV9 and TRBJ2-5): DSGVTQTPKHLITATGQRVTLRCSPRSGDLSVYWYQQSLDQGLQFLIQYYNGEERAKGNILERFSAQQFPDLHSELNLSSLELGDSALYFCASSVGGQAETQYFGPGTRLLVL.

The V call is TRBV30, the J call TRBJ2-2, with a possible D match to TRBD1 (6 bases). The V gene's germline CDR1 is GTSNPN and CDR2 SVGIG (reference sequence). This CDR3 is 14 amino acids long. Trimming removed 4 bases at V and 3 bases at J, with 12 bases between. CDR3: CAWKWDTYTGELFF. Written as DNA, the CDR3 is TGTGCCTGGAAGTGGGACACTTACACCGGGGAGCTGTTTTTT. The full variable domain, with the rest looked up from reference TRBV30 and TRBJ2-2, is SQTIHQWPATLVQPVGSPLSLECTVEGTSNPNLYWYRQAAGRGLQLLFYSVGIGQISSEVPQNLSASRPQDRQFILSSKKLLLSDSGFYLCAWKWDTYTGELFFGEGSRLTVL.

V gene TRBV2 combines with J gene TRBJ1-1; 7 nucleotides agree with TRBD1. Germline CDR1 is SNHLY and CDR2 is FYNNEI. The junction had 5 bases not matched to a gene; V was cut back by 6 bases and J by 4 bases. The CDR3 totals 13 residues. The chain's CDR3 is CASRGQLSTEAFF. As DNA, the CDR3 is TGTGCCAGCAGGGGACAGTTGAGCACTGAAGCTTTCTTT.

The chain employs TRBV5-6 and TRBJ1-1; 9 bases agree with TRBD1. The germline V gene has CDR1 SGHDT and CDR2 YYEEEE. The CDR3 is 13 amino acids. V dropped 4 bases and J dropped 5; count of bases not matched to a gene: 3. The CDR3 bases are TGTGCCAGCAGCGAACAGGGGGCAACTGAAGCTTTCTTT. Protein sequence: CASSEQGATEAFF.

The chain links TRBV7-6 to TRBJ2-5; 11 bases fit TRBD1. The ends lost 6 bases at V and 2 bases at J; junction bases unmatched: 5. CDR1 is SGHVS, CDR2 FNYEAQ, per germline. The CDR3 is 15 amino acids. The CDR3: CASRRDRGVQETQYF. CDR3 DNA: TGTGCCAGCAGGCGGGACAGGGGGGTACAAGAGACCCAGTACTTC.